The 18 T cell receptor beta chains below all came from one sample that was sequenced in a study of CD8 T cells in ankylosing spondylitis. Each CDR3 protein is one row after TCRdb ran MiXCR on the 5' RACE reads. The repertoire has about 500,000 distinct CDR3 sequences, about 5% of them found once; the top ten carry roughly 3.5%. These receptors have no known antigen. Study-wide results and limits: Blood from ankylosing spondylitis patients appeared to carry a characteristic roughly 8-variant TCR beta motif.

The sample was blood, either unsorted or a sorted T cell fraction (not recorded which). The receptors originated from a male donor with ankylosing spondylitis.

This clonotype was counted at least ten times. This chain connects TRBV20-1 to TRBJ1-2; D may be TRBD1 (5 bases). V was shortened by 1 base and J by 3 bases, with 12 bases between the two germline ends. CDR1 and CDR2 from the germline V gene are DFQATT and SNEGSKA (reference sequence). The CDR3 length is 14 residues. For the CDR3, the DNA is TGCAGTGCTAGAGTGACGGGACGGCACTATGGCTACACCTTC. Protein sequence: CSARVTGRHYGYTF.

This clonotype was seen at least ten times. The rearrangement joins TRBV5-1 to TRBJ2-1; 8 bases align to TRBD2. The germline V gene has CDR1 SGHRS and CDR2 YFSETQ. The CDR3 totals 15 residues. The V and J ends lost 0 bases and 4 bases, in that order; junction bases with no gene match: 3. The CDR3 is CASSLAASGYNEQFF. The CDR3 bases are TGCGCCAGCAGCTTGGCGGCTAGCGGGTACAATGAGCAGTTCTTC.

This clonotype occurred many times. The chain combines TRBV27 with TRBJ2-1; maybe TRBD2 (7 bases). The CDR3 loop spans 15 amino acids. Germline lookup yields CDR1 MNHEY and CDR2 SMNVEV (reference sequence). Trimming stripped 8 bases from V and 2 bases from J, with 16 bases between. CDR3 DNA sequence: TGTGCCAGCTCATTAGGGGGGGCCCCCTACAATGAGCAGTTCTTC. Protein: CASSLGGAPYNEQFF.

This clonotype was seen ten or more times. The J gene is TRBJ2-7, the V gene TRBV20-1; 12 bases are a match to TRBD2. This CDR3 is built from 15 residues. The ends lost 0 bases at V and 6 bases at J; junction bases unmatched: 6. Germline V gives CDR1 DFQATT, CDR2 SNEGSKA (reference sequence). The CDR3, as DNA: TGCAGTGCTAGAGATTATAGGACTAGCGGGACCGAGCAGTACTTC. This codes for CSARDYRTSGTEQYF.

This clonotype was recorded a few times. The rearrangement links TRBV14 to TRBJ1-1; TRBD1 matches 7 bases. From germline, CDR1 is SGHDN and CDR2 FVKESK. V lost 0 bases to trimming and J lost 1 base; unmatched junction nucleotides: 14. The CDR3 covers 19 residues. CDR3 region: CASSQDTFSDRVGNTEAFF. The CDR3 DNA reads TGTGCCAGCAGCCAAGATACGTTCAGCGACAGGGTAGGGAACACTGAAGCTTTCTTT.

This clonotype has ten or more counts. The chain combines TRBV29-1 with TRBJ1-4; 7 nucleotides line up with TRBD1. Per germline, CDR1 SQVTM and CDR2 ANQGSEA. Trimming took 6 bases from V and 1 from J; bases not matched to a gene: 5. The CDR3 has 14 amino acids. This chain's CDR3 is CSVGGAETNEKLFF. The CDR3 DNA is TGCAGCGTAGGGGGCGCAGAAACTAATGAAAAACTGTTTTTT.

This clonotype was counted ten times or more. The chain couples TRBV7-9 to TRBJ2-5; 8 bases match TRBD2. CDR1 is SEHNR and CDR2 is FQNEAQ in the germline V gene (reference sequence). The CDR3 has 13 amino acids. V gave up 6 bases and J gave up 4 bases; unmatched junction bases: 4. The CDR3 region has the DNA TGTGCCAGCAGTGTGGCGGGGGGAGAGACCCAGTACTTC. It yields the protein CASSVAGGETQYF.

This clonotype was counted ten times or more. V is TRBV12-3 or TRBV12-4 and J is TRBJ2-5; 11 bases map to TRBD2. J lost 5 bases, V lost 7 bases, and 3 bases had no gene match. The CDR3 has 13 residues. The CDR3 DNA reads as TGTGCCAGCACCGCTAGCGGGGGGGAGACCCAGTACTTC. Protein product: CASTASGGETQYF.

The sample holds many counts of this clonotype. The rearrangement links TRBV20-1 to TRBJ1-1, with D possibly being TRBD1 (5 bases). Germline V gene lookup returns CDR1 DFQATT and CDR2 SNEGSKA (reference sequence). V was cut by 3 bases and J by 5 bases, with 16 bases left in between. The CDR3 is 14 residues long. The CDR3 region has the DNA TGCAGTGCTAGGAAATATGGGGGGGAGACTGAAGCTTTCTTT. Translating it yields CSARKYGGETEAFF.

This chain uses TRBV14 with TRBJ1-2, with 7 bases aligning to TRBD1. This CDR3 is 15 amino acids long. The trim removed 4 bases at V and 4 bases at J, leaving 9 bases unmatched. The germline V gene has CDR1 SGHDN and CDR2 FVKESK. The CDR3 DNA follows: TGTGCCAGCAGCCCTGGACAGGATCCCCCCTATGGCTACACCTTC. It encodes CASSPGQDPPYGYTF. The entire variable domain, with the rest obtained from reference TRBV14 and TRBJ1-2, is as follows: EAGVTQFPSHSVIEKGQTVTLRCDPISGHDNLYWYRRVMGKEIKFLLHFVKESKQDESGMPNNRFLAERTGGTYSTLKVQPAELEDSGVYFCASSPGQDPPYGYTFGSGTRLTVV.

This clonotype was observed at least ten times. The chain links TRBV29-1 to TRBJ2-3; possibly TRBD2 for D (5 bases). This CDR3 comprises 13 residues. In germline, CDR1 is SQVTM, CDR2 ANQGSEA. Between the trimmed V and J ends, which lost 7 bases and 1 base, there was a span of 12 bases. CDR3 nucleotide sequence: TGCAGCGCCTGGGTGCGGGGCACAGATACGCAGTATTTT. Protein product: CSAWVRGTDTQYF.

The chain carries TRBV3-1 and TRBJ2-5, with 11 bases identical to TRBD2. V dropped 1 base and J dropped 5; count of bases not matched to a gene: 9. Germline V gene data show CDR1 as LGHDT and CDR2 as YNNKEL (reference sequence). This CDR3 comprises 17 residues. The CDR3 protein is CASSQGLAGTPGETQYF. In nucleotides, the CDR3 is TGTGCCAGCAGCCAAGGACTAGCGGGAACGCCGGGGGAGACCCAGTACTTC.

The table lists this clonotype with many counts. The V gene is TRBV15, the J gene TRBJ2-5, with 8 positions matching TRBD2. The CDR3 is 14 amino acids. Germline V gene lookup returns CDR1 LNHNV and CDR2 YYDKDF (reference sequence). The ends lost 0 bases at V and 4 bases at J; junction bases unmatched: 1. The CDR3 region is CATSRDLAGETQYF. The CDR3 nucleotides are TGTGCCACCAGCAGAGATCTAGCGGGAGAGACCCAGTACTTC.

This clonotype has a count of ten or more. The V call is TRBV29-1, the J call TRBJ2-2, with 8 bases that match TRBD2. The CDR3 sequence is 17 residues long. The germline V gene encodes CDR1 SQVTM and CDR2 ANQGSEA. V lost 0 bases to trimming and J lost 9 bases; unmatched junction nucleotides: 15. The CDR3 sequence is CSVEDPGTRIGPRELFF. The CDR3 DNA reads as TGCAGCGTTGAAGATCCCGGGACTAGAATAGGCCCCCGGGAGCTGTTTTTT.

This clonotype has a count of ten or more. The gene calls are TRBV24-1 and TRBJ2-5; 8 positions match TRBD2. Unmatched junction bases numbered 1, after V lost 5 bases and J lost 3 bases. Looked up from germline, CDR1 is KGHDR and CDR2 is SFDVKD. The CDR3 consists of 13 residues. The CDR3 nucleotides read TGTGCCACCAGTGGGACTAGCAAAGAGACCCAGTACTTC. This gives the protein CATSGTSKETQYF.

This clonotype turned up a few times. This sequence joins TRBV3-1 and TRBJ2-1; maybe TRBD2 (6 bases). Trimming stripped 6 bases from V and 0 bases from J, with 12 bases between. This CDR3 region has 15 residues. The germline gives CDR1 LGHDT, CDR2 YNNKEL (reference sequence). The chain's CDR3 is CASRGRKSSYNEQFF. In DNA form, the CDR3 reads TGTGCCAGCAGAGGGAGGAAAAGCTCCTACAATGAGCAGTTCTTC.

This clonotype was seen many times. The chain couples TRBV7-2 to TRBJ2-7; no reliable D call. The germline V gene has CDR1 SGHTA and CDR2 FQGNSA. The CDR3 sequence is 14 residues long. Trimming shortened V by 5 bases and J by 3 bases, and 14 bases separated the two germline ends. CDR3 protein: CASSLLTGNYEQYF. The CDR3 nucleotides are TGTGCCAGCAGCCTACTGACCGGAAACTACGAGCAGTACTTC.

This clonotype has more than one count but fewer than ten. The gene calls are TRBV5-1 and TRBJ2-4; 8 nucleotides align to TRBD2. This CDR3 spans 13 amino acids. Germline V lookup: CDR1 SGHRS, CDR2 YFSETQ. V shed 3 bases and J 8 bases; nucleotides not matched to a gene: 4. CDR3 sequence (DNA): TGCGCCAGCAGCTCAACGGGAGGGGACATTCAGTACTTC. Translation gives CASSSTGGDIQYF.